Sequencing of this T cell receptor (beta chain) was carried out in a study of blood T cell repertoires in COVID-19. The wider study: Samples taken during acute and convalescent COVID-19 were collected in the United States, Italy and Spain. From T cells, B-cell-depleted T cells, or PBMCs came the material, which was cDNA or gDNA.

Germline CDR1 is LGHDT and CDR2 is YNNKEL (reference sequence). The CDR3 consists of 21 residues. The V and J ends lost 4 bases and 7 bases, in that order; junction bases with no gene match: 25. TCRdb keeps only in-frame clones here, not all; method: immunoSEQ multiplex PCR. In the table there are around 170,000 clones, around 86% of which are singletons. The chain recombines TRBV3-1 (or the pseudogene TRBV3-2) with TRBJ2-1; 10 nucleotides line up with TRBD2. Input material: peripheral blood. The receptor was isolated from a man between 65 and 79 years old who had recovered from COVID-19. The CDR3 is CASSPPLGLAGVMGRRNEQFF. For the CDR3, the DNA is TGTGCCAGCAGCCCACCTTTAGGGCTAGCGGGAGTAATGGGTCGGCGTAATGAGCAGTTCTTC.